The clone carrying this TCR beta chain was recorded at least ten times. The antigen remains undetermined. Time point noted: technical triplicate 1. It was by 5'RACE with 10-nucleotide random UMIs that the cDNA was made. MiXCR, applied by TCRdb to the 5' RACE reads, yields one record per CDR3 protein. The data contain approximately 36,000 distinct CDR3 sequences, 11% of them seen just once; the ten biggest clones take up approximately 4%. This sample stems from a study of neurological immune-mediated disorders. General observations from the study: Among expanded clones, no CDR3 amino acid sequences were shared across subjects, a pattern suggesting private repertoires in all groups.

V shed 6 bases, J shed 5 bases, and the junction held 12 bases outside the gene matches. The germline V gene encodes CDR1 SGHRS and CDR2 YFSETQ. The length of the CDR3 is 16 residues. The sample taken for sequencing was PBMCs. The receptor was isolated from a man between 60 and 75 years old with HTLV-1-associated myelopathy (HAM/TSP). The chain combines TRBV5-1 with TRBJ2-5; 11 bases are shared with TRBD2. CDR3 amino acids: CASTSTSGTSRETQYF. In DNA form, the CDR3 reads TGCGCCAGCACCTCGACTAGCGGGACGTCTAGGGAGACCCAGTACTTC.